This TCR beta chain was sequenced for a study of blood T cells in healthy people across ages. The CDR3 spans 13 residues. Per germline, CDR1 MNHEY and CDR2 SVGEGT. It was with a sample-barcoded 5' primer and a J-beta primer mix that a second PCR of roughly 7 to 11 cycles was run. TCRdb analysed the 5' RACE reads with MiXCR anew, one entry per CDR3 protein. The sample holds approximately 1,000,000 distinct CDR3 sequences, roughly two fifths seen once. This clonotype was found a few times. Its antigen is currently unknown. One end of the junction fails to match germline, which may point to a read error. There were healthy Caucasian individuals from Russia, aged about 6 to 100, serving as donors. Study-wide findings and caveats: Samples with more naive T cells showed higher observed beta diversity. PBMCs that were unsorted prevented a conclusive naive versus antigen-experienced comparison. It was the long-lived donors that had more naive CD4+ cells and higher diversity than aged donors.

The rearrangement uses TRBV6-2 or TRBV6-3 and TRBJ1-2; unclear D gene. This TCR was recovered from a young man in good health. The sample consisted of blood. The CDR3 DNA follows: TGTGCCAGCAGTGACTCGATCTACTATGGCTACACCTTC. This gives the protein CASSDSIYYGYTF.